Sequencing of this TCR beta chain was carried out in a study of shared clonotypes between healthy human individuals. In this sample, this clone turned up many times. Its antigen is undetermined. Original methodology: Filtering differed for immunoSEQ, which gave only junction sequences without quality scores. Generated by immunoSEQ multiplex PCR, the TCRdb table keeps only in-frame clones and is missing some. V and J calls and clone size follow that table, whereas D and trimming were derived from the DNA. The data contain about 100,000 clones, about 70% of them singletons. The study, taken as a whole, reports: Tissues were not sampled, only blood, and their repertoires likely differ.

Germline CDR1 SGHVS, CDR2 FQNEAQ. The CDR3 contains 18 residues. V was cut by 7 bases and J by 8 bases, with 29 bases left in between. The TCR comes from a man aged 25 to 40 in good health. Sequencing input: memory CD8+ T cells sorted from blood. Noted subset: CD45RO+ cells pooled with CCR7-negative TemRA cells. The J gene is TRBJ1-4, the V gene TRBV7-8; D is possibly TRBD1 (6 bases). In DNA form, the CDR3 reads TGTGCCAGCACCGCGACGCCCGACGGGGGCGATAGTGGAGAAAAACTGTTTTTT. This sequence encodes CASTATPDGGDSGEKLFF.